A single sample gave rise to the 27 T cell receptor beta chains below, sequenced in a study of chemoradiotherapy in HPV16-positive cancers. Sequenced by immunoSEQ multiplex PCR; TCRdb stores in-frame clones only, minus some. The sample has tens of thousands of clones, 93% seen once. The material was blood, obtained from a patient who underwent chemoradiotherapy. Source of these receptors: a human donor with HPV-associated anogenital cancer.

The chain recombines TRBV2 with TRBJ1-5; D gene unclear. Germline values: CDR1 SNHLY, CDR2 FYNNEI. The CDR3 consists of 15 residues. The V end lost 6 bases, the J end lost 5 bases, and 17 bases lay between the germline ends. In nucleotides, the CDR3 is TGTGCCAGCAGCCCCTCGGCAGGTCCGTATCAGCCCCAGCATTTT. Translated: CASSPSAGPYQPQHF.

The chain links TRBV7-3 to TRBJ1-2; D is ambiguous. There are 16 residues in the CDR3. The germline CDR1 and CDR2 sequences are SGHTA and FQGTGA. V lost 1 base and J 0 bases, leaving 12 bases between the germline ends. The CDR3 DNA is TGTGCCAGCAGCTTAAGTTTCCAGGTTTCTAACTATGGCTACACCTTC. Translating it yields CASSLSFQVSNYGYTF.

The chain couples TRBV7-2 to TRBJ2-7, with D possibly matching TRBD1 (6 bases). The germline gives CDR1 SGHTA, CDR2 FQGNSA. The CDR3 is 12 amino acids. With 2 bases removed from V and 7 bases from J, the gap between germline ends came to 9 bases. The DNA of the CDR3 is TGTGCCAGCAGCTTATATCAGGGGGAGCAGTACTTC. Amino acids: CASSLYQGEQYF. The whole variable domain, remainder taken from reference TRBV7-2 and TRBJ2-7, is GAGVSQSPSNKVTEKGKDVELRCDPISGHTALYWYRQSLGQGLEFLIYFQGNSAPDKSGLPSDRFSAERTGGSVSTLTIQRTQQEDSAVYLCASSLYQGEQYFGPGTRLTVT.

The rearrangement joins TRBV5-1 to TRBJ1-2, with a tentative D call TRBD1 (5 bases). CDR1 and CDR2 from the germline V gene are SGHRS and YFSETQ. CDR3 length: 13 amino acids. V was clipped by 3 bases and J by 6 bases, with 12 bases between them. The CDR3 nucleotides are TGCGCCAGCAGCTGGGGCCCTGGTAATGGCTACACCTTC. Its protein product is CASSWGPGNGYTF. Based on the CDR3 plus reference TRBV5-1 and TRBJ1-2, the full variable domain is KAGVTQTPRYLIKTRGQQVTLSCSPISGHRSVSWYQQTPGQGLQFLFEYFSETQRNKGNFPGRFSGRQFSNSRSEMNVSTLELGDSALYLCASSWGPGNGYTFGSGTRLTVV.

This chain links TRBV5-6 with TRBJ2-3; D remains unclear. V lost 0 bases and J lost 8, with 10 bases in between. Per the germline V gene, CDR1 is SGHDT and CDR2 is YYEEEE. The CDR3 sequence is 13 residues long. In DNA, the CDR3 is TGTGCCAGCAGCTTGGGGCGTTCGGCTACGCAGTATTTT. Protein sequence: CASSLGRSATQYF. Filled out from reference TRBV5-6 and TRBJ2-3, the complete variable domain reads DAGVTQSPTHLIKTRGQQVTLRCSPKSGHDTVSWYQQALGQGPQFIFQYYEEEERQRGNFPDRFSGHQFPNYSSELNVNALLLGDSALYLCASSLGRSATQYFGPGTRLTVL.

The chain has TRBV19 and TRBJ2-6; no definite D call. Germline V lookup: CDR1 LNHDA, CDR2 SQIVND (reference sequence). The CDR3 has 14 amino acids. The germline V and J ends were trimmed by 5 bases and 0 bases, with 5 bases remaining between them. As DNA, the CDR3 is TGTGCCAGTAGTCCCCGCTCTGGGGCCAACGTCCTGACTTTC. It yields the protein CASSPRSGANVLTF.

This sequence joins TRBV5-1 and TRBJ2-7; 13 bases line up with TRBD2. The germline CDR1 and CDR2 sequences are SGHRS and YFSETQ. The CDR3 has 16 residues. J was trimmed by 5 bases and V by 4 bases; bases with no gene match: 9. CDR3 DNA: TGCGCCAGCAGCCCTTGGACTAGCGGGAGTACAAACGAGCAGTACTTC. The encoded protein is CASSPWTSGSTNEQYF.

V gene TRBV7-2 combines with J gene TRBJ2-5, with TRBD2 matching over 10 bases. The CDR3 consists of 15 residues. Germline V lookup: CDR1 SGHTA, CDR2 FQGNSA. Trimming cost V 5 bases and J 5 bases; bases outside gene matches: 8. CDR3 protein: CASSTSGRAGETQYF. For the CDR3, the DNA is TGTGCCAGCAGCACGAGCGGGAGGGCCGGGGAGACCCAGTACTTC.

The chain has TRBV7-8 and TRBJ1-1; no definite D call. Germline V gives CDR1 SGHVS, CDR2 FQNEAQ. There are 12 residues in the CDR3. The germline V and J ends were trimmed by 2 bases and 4 bases, with 5 bases remaining between them. The CDR3 here is CASSLSATEAFF. CDR3 nucleotide sequence: TGTGCCAGCAGCTTATCGGCCACTGAAGCTTTCTTT.

The gene calls are TRBV9 and TRBJ2-3; 9 nucleotides line up with TRBD2. CDR1 SGDLS and CDR2 YYNGEE come from the germline V gene. There are 16 residues in the CDR3. With 3 bases clipped from V and 0 bases from J, the junction kept 5 bases outside the gene matches. The CDR3 loop reads CASSARTSVSTDTQYF. DNA for the CDR3: TGTGCCAGCAGCGCTCGGACTAGCGTGAGCACAGATACGCAGTATTTT.

The CDR3 nucleotides are TGTGCCAGCAGCCAGACTCCTGGCGTCACTGAAGCTTTCTTT. Its translation is CASSQTPGVTEAFF. This chain uses TRBV6-5 with TRBJ1-1; unclear D gene. Germline loops: CDR1 MNHEY, CDR2 SVGAGI. This CDR3 spans 14 amino acids. Trimming removed 6 bases at V and 4 bases at J, with 15 bases between.

The V and J genes are TRBV27 and TRBJ2-3; 8 bases are a match to TRBD1. Looked up from germline, CDR1 is MNHEY and CDR2 is SMNVEV (reference sequence). This CDR3 contains 13 residues. After removal of 7 bases from V and 3 bases from J, the junction contained 3 bases not matched to a gene. CDR3 bases: TGTGCCAGCAAGGGACAGGCTACAGATACGCAGTATTTT. Its translation: CASKGQATDTQYF.

The chain couples TRBV18 to TRBJ1-2; D not resolved. Germline CDR1 reads KGHSH; CDR2 reads LQKENI. Trimming left V 0 bases short and J 3 bases short, with 11 bases between. The CDR3 totals 15 residues. CDR3 bases: TGTGCCAGCTCACCACCTGACGGTTGGGACTATGGCTACACCTTC. It codes for CASSPPDGWDYGYTF.

This rearrangement joins TRBV4-2 to TRBJ1-5, with D unresolved. V gave up 4 bases and J gave up 2 bases, with 9 bases separating them. CDR3 length: 14 amino acids. In germline, CDR1 is LGHNA, CDR2 YNFKEQ. The CDR3, as DNA: TGTGCCAGCAGCCCTAGGGCACGCAATCAGCCCCAGCATTTT. Translation: CASSPRARNQPQHF.

The rearrangement joins TRBV6-5 to TRBJ1-5; tentative D call: TRBD1 (5 bases). The CDR3 totals 15 residues. Looked up from germline, CDR1 is MNHEY and CDR2 is SVGAGI. V was clipped by 5 bases and J by 9 bases, with 20 bases between them. This chain's CDR3 is CASSLDSPALGPQHF. The DNA for the CDR3 is TGTGCCAGCAGTCTCGACAGTCCCGCCTTAGGGCCCCAGCATTTT.

The chain uses TRBV7-9 and TRBJ1-2, with 9 bases identical to TRBD1. Losses at the gene ends were 5 bases for V and 4 bases for J; bases not matched to a gene: 8. Germline V gene lookup returns CDR1 SEHNR and CDR2 FQNEAQ (reference sequence). This CDR3 has 15 residues. CDR3 sequence reads: CASSHADRGAYGYTF. DNA of the CDR3: TGTGCCAGCAGCCATGCCGACAGGGGGGCCTATGGCTACACCTTC.

The rearrangement links TRBV7-9 to TRBJ2-7; 9 bases match TRBD1. Germline CDR1 reads SEHNR; CDR2 reads FQNEAQ (reference sequence). J gave up 4 bases and V 0 bases, and 1 base lay outside the gene matches. The CDR3 spans 14 residues. The CDR3 region is CASSLAGQGYEQYF. For the CDR3, the DNA is TGTGCCAGCAGCTTAGCGGGACAGGGTTACGAGCAGTACTTC.

The V and J genes are TRBV10-3 and TRBJ2-7, with TRBD1 identical over 8 bases. Germline CDR1 ENHRY, CDR2 SYGVKD. The CDR3 is 15 residues long. V was clipped by 7 bases and J by 0 bases; unmatched bases: 8. CDR3 bases: TGTGCCATCACTTCGGACAGGGTAGCCTCCTACGAGCAGTACTTC. Translating gives CAITSDRVASYEQYF.

The V gene is TRBV5-1, the J gene TRBJ2-7; D may be TRBD1 (5 bases). This CDR3 has 14 amino acids. In germline, CDR1 is SGHRS, CDR2 YFSETQ. Trimming left V 4 bases short and J 3 bases short, with 14 bases between. This chain's CDR3 is CASSIGDIVYEQYF. The CDR3 nucleotides are TGCGCCAGCAGCATAGGGGATATCGTCTACGAGCAGTACTTC.

The chain links TRBV28 to TRBJ2-5; possibly TRBD1 or TRBD2 for D (5 bases each). Germline lookup yields CDR1 MDHEN and CDR2 SYDVKM. Trimming stripped 3 bases from V and 2 bases from J, with 7 bases between. This CDR3 is 13 amino acids long. The CDR3 DNA reads as TGTGCCAGCAGTTTTGGGGGTCAAGAGACCCAGTACTTC. Amino acids: CASSFGGQETQYF. Drawing the rest from reference TRBV28 and TRBJ2-5, the complete variable domain is DVKVTQSSRYLVKRTGEKVFLECVQDMDHENMFWYRQDPGLGLRLIYFSYDVKMKEKGDIPEGYSVSREKKERFSLILESASTNQTSMYLCASSFGGQETQYFGPGTRLLVL.

The chain is built from TRBV13 and TRBJ2-3; 8 bases are a match to TRBD2. Germline CDR1 PRHDT, CDR2 FYEKMQ (reference sequence). This CDR3 region has 18 residues. The ends lost 5 bases at V and 3 bases at J; junction bases unmatched: 16. CDR3 coding DNA: TGTGCCAGCAGCCCGTACGCGGGGGGCACGAGACTTACAGATACGCAGTATTTT. This gives the protein CASSPYAGGTRLTDTQYF.

The V and J genes are TRBV11-2 and TRBJ2-5; D is ambiguous. This CDR3 has 14 amino acids. V lost 6 bases, J lost 1 base, and 12 bases lay in between. Per the germline V gene, CDR1 is SGHAT and CDR2 is FQNNGV. The CDR3 here is CASSKAQFQETQYF. The CDR3 DNA is TGTGCCAGCAGTAAGGCACAGTTCCAAGAGACCCAGTACTTC. Combining the CDR3 with reference TRBV11-2 and TRBJ2-5 gives the whole variable domain EAGVAQSPRYKIIEKRQSVAFWCNPISGHATLYWYQQILGQGPKLLIQFQNNGVVDDSQLPKDRFSAERLKGVDSTLKIQPAKLEDSAVYLCASSKAQFQETQYFGPGTRLLVL.

This chain uses TRBV5-1 with TRBJ2-7, with TRBD1 matching 8 bases. The CDR3 runs to 14 residues. After removal of 4 bases from V and 1 base from J, the junction contained 4 bases not matched to a gene. Germline-derived CDR1 and CDR2 are SGHRS and YFSETQ. The CDR3 DNA reads TGCGCCAGCAGCCAGGGACAGGTATCCTACGAGCAGTACTTC. It translates to CASSQGQVSYEQYF.

The rearrangement links TRBV2 to TRBJ1-4; no clear D. V was trimmed by 5 bases and J by 7 bases, leaving 11 bases between them. CDR1 and CDR2 (germline): SNHLY, FYNNEI. The length of the CDR3 is 13 residues. DNA for the CDR3: TGTGCCAGCAGTTGGGTAGTAGGTGAAAAACTGTTTTTT. Its translation is CASSWVVGEKLFF.

The J gene is TRBJ2-3, the V gene TRBV19; 7 bases align to TRBD1. Unmatched junction bases numbered 6, after V lost 4 bases and J lost 2 bases. The CDR3 covers 15 residues. Germline V gene lookup returns CDR1 LNHDA and CDR2 SQIVND (reference sequence). The CDR3: CASSTGQKYTDTQYF. In DNA form, the CDR3 reads TGTGCCAGTAGTACGGGACAGAAGTACACAGATACGCAGTATTTT.

In DNA form, the CDR3 reads TGTGCCAGCAGTTACTACTATATGAACACTGAAGCTTTCTTT. Translated, it gives CASSYYYMNTEAFF. V usage is TRBV6-5 and J usage is TRBJ1-1; D remains ambiguous. Germline V gives CDR1 MNHEY, CDR2 SVGAGI. The CDR3 runs to 14 residues. V lost 1 base to trimming and J lost 0 bases, with 6 bases between them.

The J gene is TRBJ1-5, the V gene TRBV7-3; TRBD1 aligns across 9 bases. V lost 2 bases and J lost 6; bases outside the gene matches: 5. CDR3 length: 15 residues. Germline V gene data show CDR1 as SGHTA and CDR2 as FQGTGA. The DNA for the CDR3 is TGTGCCAGCAGCTTAGGACAGGGGCAAGGTCAGCCCCAGCATTTT. It encodes CASSLGQGQGQPQHF.